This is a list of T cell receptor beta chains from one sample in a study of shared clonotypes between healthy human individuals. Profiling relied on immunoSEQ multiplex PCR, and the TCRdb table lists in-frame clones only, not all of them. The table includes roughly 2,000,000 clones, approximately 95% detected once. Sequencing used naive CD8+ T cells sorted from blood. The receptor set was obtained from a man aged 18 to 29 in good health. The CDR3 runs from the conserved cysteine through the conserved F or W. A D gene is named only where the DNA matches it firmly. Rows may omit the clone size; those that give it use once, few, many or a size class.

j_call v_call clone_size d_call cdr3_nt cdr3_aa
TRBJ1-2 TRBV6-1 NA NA TGTGCCAGCAGTGAAGGGACCAGGGGCAGGTATGGCTACACCTTC CASSEGTRGRYGYTF
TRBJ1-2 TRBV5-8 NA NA TGTGCCAGCAGCCCGGACAGTTTCTTCTATGGCTACACCTTC CASSPDSFFYGYTF
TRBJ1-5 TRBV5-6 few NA TGTGCCAGCAGCTTAGGCAATCAGCCCCAGCATTTT CASSLGNQPQHF
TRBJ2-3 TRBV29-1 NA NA TGCAGCGTTGTAACAGCCGGCCTTCGGGGCACAGATACGCAGTATTTT CSVVTAGLRGTDTQYF
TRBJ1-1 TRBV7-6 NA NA TGTGCCAGCAGTGACGGGTTAGAAGCTTTCTTT CASSDGLEAFF
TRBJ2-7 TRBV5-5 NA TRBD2 TGTGCCAGCAGCTTCTTTACTAGCGGGAGCTACGAGCAGTACTTC CASSFFTSGSYEQYF
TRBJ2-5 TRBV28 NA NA TGTGCCAGCAGTTCCCCTAGCGAGCAAGAGACCCAGTACTTC CASSSPSEQETQYF
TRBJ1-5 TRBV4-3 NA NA TGCGCCAGCAGCCAGGATGTCAGTTATCAGCCCCAGCATTTT CASSQDVSYQPQHF
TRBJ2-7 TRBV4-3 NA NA TGCGCCAGCAGCCAAGTTTGGCAGGACTCCTACGAGCAGTACTTC CASSQVWQDSYEQYF
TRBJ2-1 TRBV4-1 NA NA TGCGCCAGCAGCCAAGATTGGCCTTACAATGAGCAGTTCTTC CASSQDWPYNEQFF
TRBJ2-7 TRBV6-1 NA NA TGTGCCAGCAGTGAAAGGGGCCCCTACGAGCAGTACTTC CASSERGPYEQYF
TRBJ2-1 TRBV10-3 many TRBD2 TGTGCCATCAGTGAGTCGATGGCTAGCGGGGATCACAATGAGCAGTTCTTC CAISESMASGDHNEQFF
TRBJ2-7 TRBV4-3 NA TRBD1 TGCGCCAGCAGTGGGGACAGGACCTCCTACGAGCAGTACTTC CASSGDRTSYEQYF
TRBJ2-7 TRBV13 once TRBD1 TGTGCCAGCAGCTTAATGGGGACAGGGGGCGAGCAGTACTTC CASSLMGTGGEQYF
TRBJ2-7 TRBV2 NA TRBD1 TGTGCCAGCGGTTTCGGACAGGGTTCCTACGAGCAGTACTTC CASGFGQGSYEQYF
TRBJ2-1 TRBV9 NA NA TGTGCCAGCAGTTGGACGGGGTCCCATGAGCAGTTCTTC CASSWTGSHEQFF
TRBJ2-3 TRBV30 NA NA TGTGCCTGGAGTGTTGGTAGAGACGCTAGCACAGATACGCAGTATTTT CAWSVGRDASTDTQYF
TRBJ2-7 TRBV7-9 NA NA TGTGCCAGCAGCAATAGCGAGAGGGGAGGACTGGACGAGCAGTACTTC CASSNSERGGLDEQYF
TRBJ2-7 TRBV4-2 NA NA TGTGCCAGCAGCCAAGATCTGGGGCTCAAGTGGGAGCAGTACTTC CASSQDLGLKWEQYF
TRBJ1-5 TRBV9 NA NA TGTGCCAGCAGCGTTGGTACCGACCAGCCCCAGCATTTT CASSVGTDQPQHF
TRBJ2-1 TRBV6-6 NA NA TGTGCCAGCACTAGCGCCGACTACAATGAGCAGTTCTTC CASTSADYNEQFF
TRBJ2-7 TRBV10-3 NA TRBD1 TGTGCCATCAGGGCGGGACAGGGTGGATACGAGCAGTACTTC CAIRAGQGGYEQYF
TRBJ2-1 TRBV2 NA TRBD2 TGTGCCAGCAGTGCCCCTAGCGGAGCTAACAATGAGCAGTTCTTC CASSAPSGANNEQFF
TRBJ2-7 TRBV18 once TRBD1 TGTGCCAGCTCACCACCGCGTTCCGGGACAGGATACGAGCAGTACTTC CASSPPRSGTGYEQYF
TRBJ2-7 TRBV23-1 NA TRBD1 TGCGCCAGCGGGGGACAGGGGGAGGCCTACGAGCAGTACTTC CASGGQGEAYEQYF
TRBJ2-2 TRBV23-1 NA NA TGCGCCAGCAGTTGGGATCAAGGCAGCGGGGAGCTGTTTTTT CASSWDQGSGELFF
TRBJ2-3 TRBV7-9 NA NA TGTGCCAGCAGCTTAGCTTCCGCCAGGCCGCCAGATACGCAGTATTTT CASSLASARPPDTQYF
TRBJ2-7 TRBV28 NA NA TGTGCCACCCTTCGCCGTCCGGAGGGCGAGCAGTACTTC CATLRRPEGEQYF
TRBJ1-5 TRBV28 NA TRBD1 TGTGCCAGCAGTTCCCTCCGGGACAGGGACCAGCCCCAGCATTTT CASSSLRDRDQPQHF
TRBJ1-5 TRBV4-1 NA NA TGCGCCAGCAGCCAAGATCGAACAGGGTCGCAGCCCCAGCATTTT CASSQDRTGSQPQHF
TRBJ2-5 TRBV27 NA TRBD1 TGTGCCAGCAGTTTATTTTCTCCGGGGTGGACAGGGGTCGGGGAGACCCAGTACTTC CASSLFSPGWTGVGETQYF
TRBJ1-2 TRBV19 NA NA TGTGCCAGTAGTCCCGACCGGAACTATGGCTACACCTTC CASSPDRNYGYTF
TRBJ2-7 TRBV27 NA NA TGTGCCAGCAGTTTCTCTGGGGACTACGAGCAGTACTTC CASSFSGDYEQYF
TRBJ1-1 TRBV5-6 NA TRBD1 TGTGCCAGCAGCTTGGCGGGACAGGGAGGTGGGGGCACTGAAGCTTTCTTT CASSLAGQGGGGTEAFF
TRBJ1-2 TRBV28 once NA TGTGCCATCGACCAGGGGCAGGGGTTAGGTCATGGCTACACCTTC CAIDQGQGLGHGYTF
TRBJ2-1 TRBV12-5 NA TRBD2 TGTGCTAGTGGTTTGGCGGGAGGACACTACAATGAGCAGTTCTTC CASGLAGGHYNEQFF
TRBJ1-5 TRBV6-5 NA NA TGTGCCAGCAGCCTGGGACTGGGGTTTGAGGAGCCCCAGCATTTT CASSLGLGFEEPQHF
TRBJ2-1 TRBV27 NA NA TGTGCCAGCAGTTTAACGGGAGACTTGTTCTTC CASSLTGDLFF
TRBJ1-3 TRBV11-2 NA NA TGTGCCAGCAGCTTATCACCAGGGTCGGGGGGAAACACCATATATTTT CASSLSPGSGGNTIYF
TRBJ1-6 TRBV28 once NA TGTGCCAGCAGTTTAGGCCCAGGTGTTTCACCCCTCCACTTT CASSLGPGVSPLHF
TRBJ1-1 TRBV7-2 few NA TGTGCCAGCAGCTTAGCGCCGGGGGCTGAAGCTTTCTTT CASSLAPGAEAFF
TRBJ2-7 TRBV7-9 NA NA TGTGCCAGCAGCTTAGATGGAAGAAGCTACGAGCAGTACTTC CASSLDGRSYEQYF
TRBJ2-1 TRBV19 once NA TGTGCCAGTAGTCCTCTGCCGGTAGCCTACAATGAGCAGTTCTTC CASSPLPVAYNEQFF